This T cell receptor beta chain appears in the sequencing data of a study of shared clonotypes between healthy human individuals. V lost 4 bases and J lost 0; bases outside the gene matches: 3. The CDR3 sequence is 14 residues long. The germline V gene encodes CDR1 SGHRS and CDR2 YFSETQ. HIV-negative, healthy adults without recent acute infections or vaccinations were the donors. Per the original data handling: Because ImmunoSEQ provided only junction sequences with no quality scores, the filtering differed. Sequencing used immunoSEQ multiplex PCR; TCRdb keeps in-frame clones, though not all of them. V and J calls and clone size are those listed in that table; D and trimming were worked out from the DNA. The table includes around 2.5 million clones, 93% detected once. Study conclusions and caveats: Only blood underwent sampling, and tissue repertoires likely differ. In a few donors, about 5% of naive CD4 clonotypes appeared in common.

About this clone itself: Antigen: not known. Other DNA sequences within the sample encode an identical CDR3.

This chain uses TRBV5-1 with TRBJ2-7; 8 positions match TRBD2. Specimen: naive CD4+ T cells from PBMCs. Subset given: CD45RA+ positively selected. This TCR derives from a man between 18 and 35 years old in good health. Some clones in this sample may be carry-over from other donors' samples. The CDR3 loop is CASSPTSGSYEQYF. The DNA of the CDR3 is TGCGCCAGCAGCCCCACTAGCGGCTCCTACGAGCAGTACTTC. Together with reference TRBV5-1 and TRBJ2-7, the CDR3 gives the full variable domain: KAGVTQTPRYLIKTRGQQVTLSCSPISGHRSVSWYQQTPGQGLQFLFEYFSETQRNKGNFPGRFSGRQFSNSRSEMNVSTLELGDSALYLCASSPTSGSYEQYFGPGTRLTVT.